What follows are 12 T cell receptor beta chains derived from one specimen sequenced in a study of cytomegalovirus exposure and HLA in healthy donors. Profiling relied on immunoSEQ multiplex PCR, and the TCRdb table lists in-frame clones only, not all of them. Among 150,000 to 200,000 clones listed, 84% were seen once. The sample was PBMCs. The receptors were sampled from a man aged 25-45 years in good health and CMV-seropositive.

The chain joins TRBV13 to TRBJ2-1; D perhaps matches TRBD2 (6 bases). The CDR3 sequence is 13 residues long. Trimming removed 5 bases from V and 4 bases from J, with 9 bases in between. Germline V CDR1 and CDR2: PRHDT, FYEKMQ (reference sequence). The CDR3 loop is CASSPAGYNEQFF. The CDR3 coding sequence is TGTGCCAGCAGCCCCGCGGGGTACAATGAGCAGTTCTTC.

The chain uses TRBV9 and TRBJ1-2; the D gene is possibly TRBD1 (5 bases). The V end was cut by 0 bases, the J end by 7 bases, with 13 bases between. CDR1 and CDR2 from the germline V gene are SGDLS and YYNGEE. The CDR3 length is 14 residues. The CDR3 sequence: CASSVDIGAFGYTF. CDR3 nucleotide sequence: TGTGCCAGCAGCGTAGACATTGGGGCTTTTGGCTACACCTTC.

The CDR3: CASSLVSSRGYTQYF. For the CDR3, the DNA is TGTGCCAGCAGCTTAGTTTCCAGCAGGGGCTATACGCAGTATTTT. The chain uses TRBV11-2 and TRBJ2-3, with D perhaps TRBD1 (6 bases). Trimming pared 1 base from V and 7 bases from J, leaving 15 bases between. The germline CDR1 and CDR2 sequences are SGHAT and FQNNGV. This CDR3 is built from 15 residues.

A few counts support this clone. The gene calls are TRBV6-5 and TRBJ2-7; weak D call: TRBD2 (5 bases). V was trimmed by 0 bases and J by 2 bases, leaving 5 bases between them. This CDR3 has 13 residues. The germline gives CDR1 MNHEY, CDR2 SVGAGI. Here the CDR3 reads CASSYSEAYEQYF. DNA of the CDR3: TGTGCCAGCAGTTACTCGGAGGCCTACGAGCAGTACTTC.

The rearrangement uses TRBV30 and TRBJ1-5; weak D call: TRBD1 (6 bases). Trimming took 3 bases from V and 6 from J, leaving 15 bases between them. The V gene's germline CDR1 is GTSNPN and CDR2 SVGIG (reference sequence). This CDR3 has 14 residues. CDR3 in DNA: TGTGCCTGGAGCCCTGGACAGCTGGGTCAGCCCCAGCATTTT. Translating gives CAWSPGQLGQPQHF.

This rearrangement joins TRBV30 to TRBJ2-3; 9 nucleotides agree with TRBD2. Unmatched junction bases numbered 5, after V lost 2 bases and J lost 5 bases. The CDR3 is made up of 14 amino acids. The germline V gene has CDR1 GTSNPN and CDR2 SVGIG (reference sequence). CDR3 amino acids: CAWSSGSGRDTQYF. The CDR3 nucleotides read TGTGCCTGGAGTTCAGGTAGCGGGAGAGATACGCAGTATTTT.

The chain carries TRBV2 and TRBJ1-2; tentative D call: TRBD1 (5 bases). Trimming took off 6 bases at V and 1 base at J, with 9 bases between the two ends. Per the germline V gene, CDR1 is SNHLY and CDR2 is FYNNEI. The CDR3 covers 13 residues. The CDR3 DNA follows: TGTGCCAGCAGACCCCAGGGTAACTATGGCTACACCTTC. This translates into CASRPQGNYGYTF.

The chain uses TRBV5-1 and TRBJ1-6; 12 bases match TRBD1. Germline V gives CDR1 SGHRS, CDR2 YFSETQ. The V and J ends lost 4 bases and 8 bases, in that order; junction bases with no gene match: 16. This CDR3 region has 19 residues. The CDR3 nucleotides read TGCGCCAGCAGCCCTGGCGGGGGACAGGGGGCCGGTGGGTATTCACCCCTCCACTTT. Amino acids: CASSPGGGQGAGGYSPLHF.

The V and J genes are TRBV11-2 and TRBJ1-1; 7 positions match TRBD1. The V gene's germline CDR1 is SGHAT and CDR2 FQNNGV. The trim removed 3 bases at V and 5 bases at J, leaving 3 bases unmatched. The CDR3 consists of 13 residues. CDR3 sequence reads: CASSLRQGTEAFF. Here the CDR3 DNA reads TGTGCCAGCAGCTTGCGACAGGGAACTGAAGCTTTCTTT. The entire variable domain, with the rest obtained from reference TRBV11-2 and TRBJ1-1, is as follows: EAGVAQSPRYKIIEKRQSVAFWCNPISGHATLYWYQQILGQGPKLLIQFQNNGVVDDSQLPKDRFSAERLKGVDSTLKIQPAKLEDSAVYLCASSLRQGTEAFFGQGTRLTVV.

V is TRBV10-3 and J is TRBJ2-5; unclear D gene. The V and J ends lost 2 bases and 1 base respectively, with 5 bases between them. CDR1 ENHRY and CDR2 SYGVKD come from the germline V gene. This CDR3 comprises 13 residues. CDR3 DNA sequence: TGTGCCATCAGTGAGGGTAGCCAAGAGACCCAGTACTTC. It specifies CAISEGSQETQYF.

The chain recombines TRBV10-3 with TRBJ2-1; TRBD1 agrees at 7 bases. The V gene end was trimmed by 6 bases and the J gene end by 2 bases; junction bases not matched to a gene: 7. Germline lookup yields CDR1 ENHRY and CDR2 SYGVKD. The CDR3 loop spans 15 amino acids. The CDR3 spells CAIRPQGQPYNEQFF. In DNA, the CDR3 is TGTGCCATCAGGCCACAGGGGCAACCCTACAATGAGCAGTTCTTC.

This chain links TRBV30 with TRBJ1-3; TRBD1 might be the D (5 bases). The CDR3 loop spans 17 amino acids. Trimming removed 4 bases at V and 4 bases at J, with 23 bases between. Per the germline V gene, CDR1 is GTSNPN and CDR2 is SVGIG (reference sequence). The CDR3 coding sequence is TGTGCCTGGAATCGGGTACAGGCCTTAGTCTTCGGAAACACCATATATTTT. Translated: CAWNRVQALVFGNTIYF.